A single sample is the source of the 10 T cell receptor beta chains below, sequenced in a study of blood T cell repertoires in COVID-19 (dated by TCRdb to about 2020). The library came from the immunoSEQ multiplex PCR assay. As stored in TCRdb, this immuneACCESS dataset retains in-frame rearrangements with V and J assigned. A fraction of the clones does not appear; measured against another copy, unresolved V genes explain less than half of the discrepancy, and the remainder lacks a known reason. The sample data list 70,000 to 100,000 clones, and 85% to 95% of these were observed just once. The ten largest account for over 1.5% of the sample. The sequencing sample was made of peripheral blood. The receptors derive from a man in his sixties with acute or convalescent COVID-19.

The CDR3 is CASSLGDSFNEQFF. The CDR3 DNA sequence: TGCGCCAGCAGCTTGGGGGACTCATTCAATGAGCAGTTCTTC. The chain combines TRBV5-1 with TRBJ2-1, with D tentatively TRBD2 (6 bases). This CDR3 has 14 residues. The V gene lost 0 bases and the J gene lost 6 bases, with 10 bases spanning the gap. The germline V gene has CDR1 SGHRS and CDR2 YFSETQ.

The rearrangement links TRBV6-2 or TRBV6-3 to TRBJ2-7; D perhaps matches TRBD2 (5 bases). The germline gives CDR1 MNHEY, CDR2 SVGEGT. This CDR3 has 14 residues. The V end lost 5 bases, the J end lost 6 bases, and 17 bases lay between the germline ends. The CDR3 nucleotides are TGTGCCAGCAGTGGAGGCGCCCTCTACTCCGAGCAGTACTTC. Its protein product is CASSGGALYSEQYF.

V usage is TRBV6-6 and J usage is TRBJ2-1; TRBD2 is a possible D gene (5 bases). The V gene lost 4 bases and the J gene lost 8 bases, with 15 bases spanning the gap. The germline V gene encodes CDR1 MNHNY and CDR2 SVGAGI (reference sequence). This CDR3 region has 14 residues. The CDR3 protein is CASSSQTSVDEQFF. As DNA, the CDR3 is TGTGCCAGCAGTTCCCAAACTAGTGTCGATGAGCAGTTCTTC.

The V and J genes are TRBV24-1 and TRBJ2-1, with 7 bases matching TRBD2. Germline CDR1 and CDR2: KGHDR and SFDVKD. V lost 5 bases, J lost 4 bases, and 7 bases stayed unmatched. The CDR3 loop spans 15 amino acids. This chain's CDR3 is CATSASGEGYNEQFF. CDR3 bases: TGTGCCACCAGTGCGAGCGGGGAGGGTTACAATGAGCAGTTCTTC.

The V call is TRBV7-2, the J call TRBJ2-1, with 10 bases aligning to TRBD2. CDR3 length equals 15 residues. Looked up from germline, CDR1 is SGHTA and CDR2 is FQGNSA. The ends lost 1 base at V and 9 bases at J; junction bases unmatched: 6. The CDR3 DNA is TGTGCCAGCAGCTTAGGTGCTAGCGGGAGCCGTGAGCAGTTCTTC. Encoded protein: CASSLGASGSREQFF. The whole variable domain, filled in from reference TRBV7-2 and TRBJ2-1, reads GAGVSQSPSNKVTEKGKDVELRCDPISGHTALYWYRQSLGQGLEFLIYFQGNSAPDKSGLPSDRFSAERTGGSVSTLTIQRTQQEDSAVYLCASSLGASGSREQFFGPGTRLTVL.

V usage is TRBV19 and J usage is TRBJ2-2; the D gene is possibly TRBD1 (6 bases). Trimming shortened V by 6 bases and J by 4 bases, and 12 bases separated the two germline ends. CDR1 and CDR2 from the germline V gene are LNHDA and SQIVND (reference sequence). The CDR3 contains 14 residues. This CDR3 reads CASRQGTSTGELFF. DNA for the CDR3: TGTGCCAGTAGACAGGGTACCAGCACCGGGGAGCTGTTTTTT. The variable domain in full, with the rest retrieved from reference TRBV19 and TRBJ2-2, is DGGITQSPKYLFRKEGQNVTLSCEQNLNHDAMYWYRQDPGQGLRLIYYSQIVNDFQKGDIAEGYSVSREKKESFPLTVTSAQKNPTAFYLCASRQGTSTGELFFGEGSRLTVL.

The CDR3 bases are TGCGCCAGCAGCTTGGGCACGGGGGTAAACACTGAAGCTTTCTTT. Amino acid sequence: CASSLGTGVNTEAFF. V gene TRBV5-1 combines with J gene TRBJ1-1; possible D gene TRBD1, 5 bases. The CDR3 extends over 15 amino acids. Germline V lookup: CDR1 SGHRS, CDR2 YFSETQ. Trimming cost V 0 bases and J 2 bases, with 11 bases left between them.

The chain carries TRBV6-5 and TRBJ2-7, with TRBD2 identical over 10 bases. Germline loops: CDR1 MNHEY, CDR2 SVGAGI. V lost 5 bases, J lost 2 bases, and 0 bases stayed unmatched. This CDR3 comprises 13 residues. The CDR3 DNA reads as TGTGCCAGCAGTCTAGCGGGAGCCTACGAGCAGTACTTC. Translated: CASSLAGAYEQYF.

This chain uses TRBV19 with TRBJ1-2, with 7 positions matching TRBD1. Losses at the gene ends were 0 bases for V and 4 bases for J; bases not matched to a gene: 8. The germline V gene encodes CDR1 LNHDA and CDR2 SQIVND (reference sequence). The CDR3 loop spans 16 amino acids. The CDR3 here is CASSIDHSGTVYGYTF. The CDR3 DNA sequence: TGTGCCAGTAGTATAGATCATTCCGGGACAGTCTATGGCTACACCTTC. The variable domain in full, with the rest retrieved from reference TRBV19 and TRBJ1-2, is DGGITQSPKYLFRKEGQNVTLSCEQNLNHDAMYWYRQDPGQGLRLIYYSQIVNDFQKGDIAEGYSVSREKKESFPLTVTSAQKNPTAFYLCASSIDHSGTVYGYTFGSGTRLTVV.

The chain employs TRBV10-3 and TRBJ1-5, with 7 bases identical to TRBD1. CDR1 and CDR2 from the germline V gene are ENHRY and SYGVKD. Unmatched junction bases numbered 5, after V lost 3 bases and J lost 0 bases. The CDR3 loop spans 16 amino acids. The CDR3, as DNA: TGTGCCATCAGTGACAATACAGGGGATAGCAATCAGCCCCAGCATTTT. Amino acids: CAISDNTGDSNQPQHF.